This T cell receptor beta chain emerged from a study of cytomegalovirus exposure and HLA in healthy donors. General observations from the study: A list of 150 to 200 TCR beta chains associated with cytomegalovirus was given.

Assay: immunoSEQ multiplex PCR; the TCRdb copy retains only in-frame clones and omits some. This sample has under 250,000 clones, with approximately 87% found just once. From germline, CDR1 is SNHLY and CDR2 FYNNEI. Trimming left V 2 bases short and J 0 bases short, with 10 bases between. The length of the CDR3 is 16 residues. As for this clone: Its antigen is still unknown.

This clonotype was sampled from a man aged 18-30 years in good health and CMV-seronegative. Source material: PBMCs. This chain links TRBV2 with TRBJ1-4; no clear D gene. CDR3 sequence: CASSERPGSTNEKLFF. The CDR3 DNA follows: TGTGCCAGCAGTGAACGCCCGGGGTCAACTAATGAAAAACTGTTTTTT.